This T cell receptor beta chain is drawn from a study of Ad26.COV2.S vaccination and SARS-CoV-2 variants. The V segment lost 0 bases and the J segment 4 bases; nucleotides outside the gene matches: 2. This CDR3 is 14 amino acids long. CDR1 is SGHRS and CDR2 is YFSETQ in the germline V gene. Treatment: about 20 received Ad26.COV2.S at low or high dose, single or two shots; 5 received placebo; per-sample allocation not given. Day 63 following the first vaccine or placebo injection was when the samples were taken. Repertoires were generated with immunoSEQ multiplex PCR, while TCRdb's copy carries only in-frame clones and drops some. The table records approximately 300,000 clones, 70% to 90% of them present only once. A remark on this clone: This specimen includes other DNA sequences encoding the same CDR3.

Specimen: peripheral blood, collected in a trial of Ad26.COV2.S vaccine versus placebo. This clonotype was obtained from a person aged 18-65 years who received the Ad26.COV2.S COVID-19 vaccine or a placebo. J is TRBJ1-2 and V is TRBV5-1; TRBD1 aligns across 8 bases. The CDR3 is CASSLGTGGYGYTF. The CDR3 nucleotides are TGCGCCAGCAGCTTGGGAACAGGGGGCTATGGCTACACCTTC.